This TCR beta chain was sequenced for a study of blood T cell repertoires in COVID-19 (TCRdb year 2020). Background for the entire study: The collaborator samples originated in the United States, Italy and Spain and spanned the acute and convalescent phases of COVID-19. The dataset comprised deeply sampled blood TCRbeta repertoires from subjects exposed to, actively infected with, or recovered from COVID-19. The repertoires were made available in a free public database intended to serve as a resource for research on the immune response to SARS-CoV-2. The material from the prospective study consisted of cDNA or gDNA derived from T cells, B-cell-depleted T cells, or PBMCs. Where HLA class I and class II types were available, the types were taken from metadata supplied by the sample provider, not from assay-based typing. Nearly every sample came with metadata listing a de-identified subject ID, COVID-19 status, age in years and sex. The samples were drawn from two sources: the first 160 participants of the ongoing ImmuneRACE study, and approximately 1,300 subjects contributed by 6 global collaborators. Overall results and qualifications from the work: The quantity of clinical and demographic metadata differed by source and by participant and was supplied without curation.

TCRbeta CDR3 regions were amplified from genomic DNA using the immunoSEQ Assay, a bias-controlled multiplex PCR. Per the authors' processing: Within the assay, amplification of reference gene primers was used to estimate how many nucleated cells each sample contained. Sequence reads were collapsed and filtered to measure the absolute abundance of every unique TCRbeta CDR3 rearrangement. For each sample, productive Simpson clonality was calculated as the square root of Simpson's diversity index over productive rearrangements. TCRdb limited this immuneACCESS table to in-frame rearrangements with V and J called. A share of clones is missing; checked studies link under half to unresolved V genes, and the rest is unexplained. V, J and clone size reflect that table, while D and trimming were determined from the DNA. The sample yields 300,000 or so clones; about 82% were counted once. The ten top clones hold around 4.1% of the sample.

V is clipped by 3 bases and J by 2 bases, and the sequence between their germline boundaries is 3 bases long. The CDR3 has 12 amino acids, counting the end cysteine and phenylalanine. Only the CDR3 region is kept as DNA, spanning 36 bases read in frame from base 1. CDR1 and CDR2 (MGHDK, SYGVNS) derive from the germline V gene. Whole blood was collected in K2EDTA tubes by collaborating institutions according to the institutions' own protocols. For TCRbeta analysis, collaborators shipped samples in one of three forms: frozen whole blood, isolated PBMCs, or DNA extracted from either of those sample types. This clone was seen a single time. What antigen it recognizes has not been identified. Base qualities were left out, and no much larger clone turns up one base away.

The rearrangement combines TRBV25-1 with TRBJ2-3; confidence is insufficient to name the D gene. Sequencing input: peripheral blood. This receptor was obtained from a woman between 50 and 59 years old with active or convalescent COVID-19. The CDR3 has the sequence CASSEYTDTQYF. The nucleotides are TGTGCCAGCAGTGAGTACACAGATACGCAGTATTTT. With the portions outside the CDR3 filled from the reference TRBV25-1 and TRBJ2-3 genes, the complete variable region becomes EADIYQTPRYLVIGTGKKITLECSQTMGHDKMYWYQQDPGMELHLIHYSYGVNSTEKGDLSSESTVSRIRTEHFPLTLESARPSHTSQYLCASSEYTDTQYFGPGTRLTVL.